The T cell receptor beta chain under discussion was sequenced for a study of cytomegalovirus exposure and HLA in healthy donors. Overall study results and limits: Researchers catalogued 160 or so TCR beta chains as cytomegalovirus-associated. Reportedly, TCR beta sequences accurately predicted HLA-A and HLA-B alleles in most subjects. Upon later analysis, HLA-associated TCR beta chains proved more clonally expanded than other, equally common chains.

Comment on this clone: Its antigen is currently unknown.

Donors in the study were healthy people who gave bone marrow. This PCR relied on a set of 60 Vbeta primers and 13 Jbeta primers. Using immunoSEQ multiplex PCR, the repertoire was profiled, and TCRdb retains in-frame clones only, with some absent. The data show roughly 80,000 clones, roughly 84% seen once. The CDR3 is made up of 15 amino acids. Trimming removed 5 bases from V and 6 bases from J; junction bases left unmatched: 13. Sequences were obtained from PBMCs. The genes are TRBV5-3 and TRBJ2-7; 8 bases line up with TRBD1. TRBV5-3 has ORF status, its function being uncertain. The source is a woman aged 50 to 65 in good health and CMV-seronegative. In DNA, the CDR3 is TGTGCCAGAAGTGGCAGGGACAGGTTTCGTGGCGAGCAGTACTTC. This sequence encodes CARSGRDRFRGEQYF.